This T cell receptor (beta chain) was sequenced in a study of T cells in women clearing cervical HPV infection (dated by TCRdb to 2017 to 2018). Broadly, across the study: Cases were 20 to 25 women with histologically confirmed HPV16-related CIN3 or worse, including a couple of invasive cancers. The parent cohort enrolled 10,049 women aged 18 or older in Guanacaste, Costa Rica, during about 1992 to 1994 and followed them for approximately seven years. Cases and controls were matched on year of sample collection and on age within five years. Since HLA typing was available for only a few women, HLA type could not be ruled out as a confounder. This exploratory proof-of-principle case-control study, nested within the Guanacaste HPV Natural History Study in Costa Rica, compared TCR repertoires among women with different cervical HPV16 outcomes. For cases, a median interval of roughly 150 days, with an interquartile range of about 85 to 200 days, was observed between lesion detection and blood sampling. Quality controls consisted of five blinded duplicates per group, for a total of about 60 samples made up of roughly 50 participants and ten or so replicates. The controls were 25 to 30 women whose single incident HPV16 infection cleared within 12 months with no development of precancer or cancer. Blood from cases was collected at the visit at which the lesion was first identified, whereas blood from controls was collected once infection was no longer detected. Median age was approximately 30 years in cases versus 38 to 45 in controls, and baseline characteristics did not differ significantly. Here is what the overall study found, with its caveats: Across sequencing depths, CIN3+ cases showed significantly higher TCR repertoire richness than controls, but evenness did not differ between the groups. Because of the cross-sectional design, the study could not determine whether the associations came before infection or resulted from infection, and neither effector/memory subsets nor HPV-specific T cells were isolated. Because the number of T cells per sample was unknown, the richness differences could reflect varying T-cell content rather than repertoire biology. Random forest classifiers combining richness and V gene abundances distinguished cases from controls with an estimated AUC of about 0.79.

TCR beta CDR3 regions were amplified by multiplex PCR from an average of about 1,100 ng genomic DNA per sample using the immunoSEQ assay. Primer bias was corrected in the assay by using a complete synthetic TCR repertoire to establish an amplification baseline. Amplicons were sequenced on the Illumina platform. Regarding the original processing steps: Sequences were error-corrected by clustering with frequency ratios and a modified nearest-neighbor algorithm, then analyzed in the immunoSEQ Analyzer with IMGT gene definitions. At each rarefaction depth, TCR richness and evenness were averaged over 20 rarefaction repeats, and samples with fewer sequences than the depth were excluded. Wilcoxon rank sum tests with FDR correction were used to compare V, D and J gene relative abundances between the groups. For the blinded duplicates, the intraclass correlation was around 95% for TCR richness and averaged 76.4% across roughly 65 gene segments. TCRdb stores this immuneACCESS table with in-frame sequences only. Part of the clones is absent; in the studies checked, under half of the shortfall reflects unresolved V genes, and no reason is known for the rest. V, J and clone size are taken as reported in that table, and D and trimming were inferred from the DNA itself. The table for this sample shows tens of thousands of clones. The ten largest clones take up roughly a sixth of the sample.

About this clone itself: Its cognate antigen has yet to be identified.

Every participant had a single incident cervical HPV16 infection, and prevalent HPV16 infections were excluded. Cervical HPV DNA was detected with MY09/MY11 PCR, and genotyping was done with dot-blot hybridization. Around 15 mL of heparinized blood were centrifuged, and the buffy coat was split into aliquots, frozen at -30 degrees C, and then kept at -80 degrees C. QIAGEN kits were used to extract genomic DNA from the buffy coat specimens. Sequencing was carried out using blood buffy coat. This TCR was recovered from a woman between 18 and 75 years old with a cervical HPV16 infection that either progressed to CIN3+ or cleared (not recorded which).

The CDR3 protein: CASSLQEKLFF. The CDR3 DNA, read in part, is TGTGCCAGCAGTCTGCAGGAAAAA. The chain links TRBV27 with TRBJ1-4; no D segment can be confidently identified. The sequenced fragment ends 3 residues before the CDR3 boundary, so the rest is inferred from the germline J gene. CDR1 and CDR2 are read off the germline V gene (reference sequence) as MNHEY and SMNVEV. Spanning cysteine to phenylalanine, the CDR3 consists of 11 amino acids. The DNA shown is the part of the CDR3 that was read: 24 bases, in frame from base 1. Trimming costs V 5 bases and J 8 bases, and their ends lie 6 bases apart.